One and the same sample provided the 18 T cell receptor beta chains below, sequenced in a study of regulatory T cells in long-lasting Graves disease. Stated time point: newly diagnosed GD, antithyroid drugs for less than 3 months. PBMCs were the source of the RNA used for TCR sequencing. According to the study, TCR beta libraries were built with iRepertoire HTBI primers and CDR3-region Arm-PCR. TCRdb used MiXCR to reprocess the multiplex PCR reads, holding one entry per CDR3 protein. This table has 350,000 to 550,000 distinct CDR3 sequences, more than 13% appearing once. The sample was also reused in another study, on T cells in Graves' hyperthyroidism and ophthalmopathy.

The starting material was peripheral blood mononuclear cells (PBMCs), obtained at new diagnosis, from a patient treated with antithyroid drugs. These receptors originate from a woman aged 25 to 39 with Graves disease.

This clonotype was detected many times. The CDR3 DNA sequence: TGTGCCAGTCGGGGACGGCCGAGTATAGGGGGCGATGAGCAGTTCTTC. This encodes CASRGRPSIGGDEQFF. V and J are TRBV7-2 and TRBJ2-1; TRBD1 aligns across 7 bases. With V trimmed by 9 bases and J by 8 bases, 19 bases remained unmatched. The CDR3 spans 16 residues. Germline V gene lookup returns CDR1 SGHTA and CDR2 FQGNSA.

The sample holds many counts of this clonotype. The J gene is TRBJ2-3, the V gene TRBV5-5; possible D gene TRBD2, 6 bases. The ends were cut back, 4 bases at V and 3 bases at J, with 18 bases in the middle. The CDR3 consists of 16 residues. CDR1 is SGHKS and CDR2 is YYEKEE in the germline V gene (reference sequence). CDR3 protein: CASSTRPGLGTDTQYF. CDR3 DNA: TGTGCCAGCAGCACCCGTCCGGGACTCGGAACAGATACGCAGTATTTT.

Many counts were recorded for this clonotype. V and J are TRBV6-1 and TRBJ2-1; a weak D match, TRBD2 (6 bases). Trimming shortened V by 10 bases and J by 7 bases, and 23 bases separated the two germline ends. Germline assignment: CDR1 MNHNS and CDR2 SASEGT. The CDR3 runs 15 residues. Here the CDR3 DNA reads TGTGCCACCGAGCCTTCCGAACTAGCATATAATGAGCAGTTCTTC. Encoded protein: CATEPSELAYNEQFF.

This clonotype was found many times. This chain uses TRBV5-1 with TRBJ1-2; TRBD1 agrees at 8 bases. V was clipped by 4 bases and J by 7 bases; unmatched bases: 9. Germline V lookup: CDR1 SGHRS, CDR2 YFSETQ. This CDR3 contains 14 residues. CDR3 sequence: CASSVSGGARGYTF. The CDR3 DNA reads TGCGCCAGCAGCGTGTCAGGGGGCGCGCGTGGCTACACCTTC. Using reference TRBV5-1 and TRBJ1-2 for the parts outside the CDR3, the full variable domain is KAGVTQTPRYLIKTRGQQVTLSCSPISGHRSVSWYQQTPGQGLQFLFEYFSETQRNKGNFPGRFSGRQFSNSRSEMNVSTLELGDSALYLCASSVSGGARGYTFGSGTRLTVV.

This chain links TRBV29-1 with TRBJ2-3; TRBD2 matches 9 bases. The length of the CDR3 is 13 residues. V was pared by 6 bases and J by 13 bases, with 14 bases of the junction left unmatched. CDR1 and CDR2 (germline): SQVTM, ANQGSEA. CDR3 in amino acids: CSVNPPTSGAEYF. CDR3 nucleotide sequence: TGCAGCGTCAATCCTCCGACTAGCGGTGCGGAGTATTTT.

There are many counts of this clonotype. V and J are TRBV5-4 and TRBJ2-5; TRBD2 aligns across 8 bases. The length of the CDR3 is 15 residues. V was clipped by 0 bases and J by 4 bases; unmatched bases: 5. Germline V gene lookup returns CDR1 SGHNT and CDR2 YYREEE (reference sequence). The DNA of the CDR3 is TGTGCCAGCAGCTTGGCCGGGAGGGGGGGAGAGACCCAGTACTTC. Its protein is CASSLAGRGGETQYF. The whole variable domain, remainder taken from reference TRBV5-4 and TRBJ2-5, is ETGVTQSPTHLIKTRGQQVTLRCSSQSGHNTVSWYQQALGQGPQFIFQYYREEENGRGNFPPRFSGLQFPNYSSELNVNALELDDSALYLCASSLAGRGGETQYFGPGTRLLVL.

The table lists this clonotype with many counts. The chain couples TRBV27 to TRBJ2-7; tentative D call: TRBD1 (6 bases). Looked up from germline, CDR1 is MNHEY and CDR2 is SMNVEV (reference sequence). V was cut by 0 bases and J by 2 bases, with 14 bases left in between. The CDR3 covers 16 residues. The CDR3 loop is CASSLSEAGATYEQYF. In nucleotides, the CDR3 is TGTGCCAGCAGTTTATCGGAGGCAGGGGCGACCTACGAGCAGTACTTC.

This clonotype was seen a handful of times. The chain recombines TRBV15 with TRBJ2-4; either TRBD1 or TRBD2 may fit D (5 bases each). The CDR3 spans 18 residues. The germline V gene encodes CDR1 LNHNV and CDR2 YYDKDF (reference sequence). V lost 2 bases to trimming and J lost 0 bases, with 17 bases between them. For the CDR3, the DNA is TGTGCCACCAGCAGACCCGAATCTCCGGGGCTAGCCAAAAACATTCAGTACTTC. Translated: CATSRPESPGLAKNIQYF.

This clonotype was recorded many times. The chain uses TRBV24-1 and TRBJ1-1; tentatively, D is TRBD1 (6 bases). V was cut by 10 bases and J by 1 base, with 12 bases left in between. There are 13 residues in the CDR3. Germline V gene sequence: CDR1 KGHDR, CDR2 SFDVKD. This CDR3 is CATQGVGNTEAFF. The CDR3 bases are TGTGCCACACAGGGTGTTGGGAACACTGAAGCTTTCTTT.

The chain couples TRBV20-1 to TRBJ2-1, with TRBD1 identical over 7 bases. V trimming: 8 bases; J trimming: 8 bases; junction bases outside the gene matches: 6. CDR3 length: 11 amino acids. Germline V CDR1 and CDR2: DFQATT, SNEGSKA (reference sequence). The CDR3 DNA follows: TGCAGTCGCGGTACAGGGGATGAGCAGTTCTTC. It is translated as CSRGTGDEQFF.

This clonotype was seen more than once but under ten times. The chain uses TRBV20-1 and TRBJ2-3, with a possible D match to TRBD1 (6 bases). Trimming shortened V by 3 bases and J by 8 bases, and 12 bases separated the two germline ends. This CDR3 has 12 residues. Germline CDR1 and CDR2: DFQATT and SNEGSKA (reference sequence). CDR3 DNA sequence: TGCAGTGCTAGGGGGGCGGTGGGTACGCAGTATTTT. It specifies CSARGAVGTQYF.

Details on this clonotype: This likely came from a read error, as a far larger clone is one base away. The V gene is TRBV13, the J gene TRBJ2-3, with 9 bases aligning to TRBD2. With the DNA end fitting TRBJ2-7 better, the J assignment may be wrong. The CDR3 sequence is 14 residues long. Germline CDR1 is PRHDT and CDR2 is FYEKMQ (reference sequence). The CDR3 bases are TGTGCCAACAGCTTAGGGACTAGCAACTACGAGCAGTACTTC. As protein: CANSLGTSNYEQYF.

As to this clonotype: Since a much larger clone is just one base distant, this may be a read error. The V gene is TRBV29-1, the J gene TRBJ2-3; 13 positions agree with TRBD2. The last part of the DNA fits TRBJ2-7 better; the J call may be wrong. Germline V gene lookup returns CDR1 SQVTM and CDR2 ANQGSEA. CDR3 size: 14 residues. The CDR3 loop is CSVDWTSGSYEQYF. CDR3 in DNA: TGCAGCGTAGACTGGACTAGCGGGAGCTATGAGCAGTACTTC.

The gene calls are TRBV18 and TRBJ2-7; D might be TRBD1 or TRBD2, each matching 5 bases. CDR3 length equals 16 residues. The V end was cut by 6 bases, the J end by 1 base, with 19 bases between. Germline V gives CDR1 KGHSH, CDR2 LQKENI. Here the CDR3 reads CASSLRSGTLSYEQYF. The CDR3 DNA reads TGTGCCAGCTCTCTGCGCTCCGGGACCCTTTCCTACGAGCAGTACTTC.

At least ten counts were recorded for this clonotype. This chain uses TRBV6-2 or TRBV6-3 with TRBJ2-3; no firm D call. Germline V lookup: CDR1 MNHEY, CDR2 SVGEGT. The CDR3 is made up of 15 amino acids. V was pared by 2 bases and J by 0 bases, with 9 bases between. The DNA of the CDR3 is TGTGCCAGCAGTTACGGGTTATCGAGCACAGATACGCAGTATTTT. This translates into CASSYGLSSTDTQYF.

The V call is TRBV6-5, the J call TRBJ1-2, with D perhaps TRBD1 (5 bases). Germline CDR1 reads MNHEY; CDR2 reads SVGAGI. The CDR3 contains 14 residues. With 0 bases removed from V and 4 bases from J, the gap between germline ends came to 9 bases. The CDR3 spells CASSYSAGTYGYTF. The CDR3 DNA sequence: TGTGCCAGCAGTTACTCGGCAGGGACCTATGGCTACACCTTC.

This clonotype was recorded many times. The genes are TRBV14 and TRBJ1-1; possibly TRBD1 for D (6 bases). This CDR3 has 15 residues. Trimming took 6 bases from V and 4 from J, leaving 18 bases between them. Germline V gene sequence: CDR1 SGHDN, CDR2 FVKESK. The CDR3 sequence is CASSIGGQKSTEAFF. The CDR3 nucleotides read TGTGCCAGCAGTATCGGGGGCCAGAAGTCCACTGAAGCTTTCTTT.

This clonotype was found a few times. This sequence joins TRBV5-5 and TRBJ2-6; 8 bases agree with TRBD1. J gave up 4 bases and V 3 bases, and 9 bases lay outside the gene matches. Germline V gene data show CDR1 as SGHKS and CDR2 as YYEKEE (reference sequence). This CDR3 has 17 amino acids. CDR3 sequence: CASSYPTGAWGANVLTF. The DNA for the CDR3 is TGTGCCAGCAGCTACCCGACAGGGGCGTGGGGGGCCAACGTCCTGACTTTC.